The next 30 T cell receptor beta chains were all read from a single sample in a study of blood T cell repertoires in COVID-19. The table came from immunoSEQ multiplex PCR; TCRdb's copy has only in-frame clones and leaves some out. The repertoire holds fewer than 300,000 clones, with approximately 85% as singletons. The sequenced sample consisted of peripheral blood. The receptors come from a human donor with COVID-19, enrolled during active disease. The donor label of this sample is uncertain.

CDR3 protein: CAWGRGTTIYF. In DNA, the CDR3 is TGTGCCTGGGGAAGGGGAACAACCATATATTTT. This chain uses TRBV30 with TRBJ1-3; perhaps TRBD1 as D (5 bases). V was clipped by 5 bases and J by 10 bases, with 12 bases between them. Germline assignment: CDR1 GTSNPN and CDR2 SVGIG (reference sequence). The CDR3 extends over 11 amino acids.

V is TRBV19 and J is TRBJ2-1; 9 nucleotides line up with TRBD2. Germline V gene lookup returns CDR1 LNHDA and CDR2 SQIVND (reference sequence). The CDR3 covers 14 residues. The junction had 5 bases not matched to a gene; V was cut back by 5 bases and J by 6 bases. The CDR3 bases are TGTGCCAGTAGTGGGACTAGCTTACTCAATGAGCAGTTCTTC. Encoded protein: CASSGTSLLNEQFF.

This sequence joins TRBV6-6 and TRBJ1-5; 8 bases are a match to TRBD1. This CDR3 is 16 amino acids long. The V gene's germline CDR1 is MNHNY and CDR2 SVGAGI (reference sequence). The ends lost 0 bases at V and 7 bases at J; junction bases unmatched: 8. The CDR3 DNA reads as TGTGCCAGCAGTTACTCGCCAGGGGGCCCTAGACAGCCCCAGCATTTT. This sequence encodes CASSYSPGGPRQPQHF.

This rearrangement joins TRBV18 to TRBJ1-4; 11 bases match TRBD1. This CDR3 is built from 17 residues. Germline values: CDR1 KGHSH, CDR2 LQKENI. J lost 3 bases, V lost 4 bases, and 7 bases had no gene match. CDR3 loop: CASSLLGQGAANEKLFF. The CDR3 bases are TGTGCCAGCTCACTACTCGGACAGGGGGCGGCTAATGAAAAACTGTTTTTT.

The V and J genes are TRBV7-3 and TRBJ2-1; TRBD1 might be the D (6 bases). The CDR3 is made up of 16 amino acids. The germline V gene has CDR1 SGHTA and CDR2 FQGTGA. V lost 0 bases and J lost 6, with 15 bases in between. The CDR3 loop reads CASSLTRAGVGNEQFF. The CDR3 nucleotides are TGTGCCAGCAGCTTAACGAGGGCAGGGGTGGGCAATGAGCAGTTCTTC. The whole variable domain, filled in from reference TRBV7-3 and TRBJ2-1, reads GAGVSQTPSNKVTEKGKYVELRCDPISGHTALYWYRQSLGQGPEFLIYFQGTGAADDSGLPNDRFFAVRPEGSVSTLKIQRTERGDSAVYLCASSLTRAGVGNEQFFGPGTRLTVL.

The chain uses TRBV7-9 and TRBJ1-2; no definite D call. The CDR3 totals 11 residues. Germline values: CDR1 SEHNR, CDR2 FQNEAQ (reference sequence). Between the trimmed V and J ends, which lost 8 bases and 7 bases, there was a span of 11 bases. The DNA of the CDR3 is TGTGCCAGCTTTACGGGGTTTGGCTACACCTTC. Protein sequence: CASFTGFGYTF. Full variable domain (missing parts from reference TRBV7-9 and TRBJ1-2): DTGVSQNPRHKITKRGQNVTFRCDPISEHNRLYWYRQTLGQGPEFLTYFQNEAQLEKSRLLSDRFSAERPKGSFSTLEIQRTEQGDSAMYLCASFTGFGYTFGSGTRLTVV.

This clone was seen more than once but under ten times. The CDR3 sequence: CASSQEAGSHLMNTEAFF. DNA of the CDR3: TGTGCCAGCAGCCAAGAAGCGGGGAGCCACCTGATGAACACTGAAGCTTTCTTT. This chain uses TRBV4-2 with TRBJ1-1, with D uncertain. The CDR3 loop spans 18 amino acids. Trimming took 0 bases from V and 0 from J, leaving 17 bases between them. The V gene's germline CDR1 is LGHNA and CDR2 YNFKEQ.

This chain joins TRBV7-3 and TRBJ2-2; D may be TRBD1 (5 bases). The CDR3 is 15 residues long. The V end lost 3 bases, the J end lost 4 bases, and 12 bases lay between the germline ends. Germline V gives CDR1 SGHTA, CDR2 FQGTGA. The DNA of the CDR3 is TGTGCCAGCAGCTTTCAGGGCCCGGGCACCGGGGAGCTGTTTTTT. Protein product: CASSFQGPGTGELFF.

The genes are TRBV7-2 and TRBJ2-7; 11 bases align to TRBD2. Trimming took 5 bases from V and 7 from J; bases not matched to a gene: 7. The CDR3 is 14 amino acids. The V gene's germline CDR1 is SGHTA and CDR2 FQGNSA. This CDR3 is CASSAGLAVGEQYF. Written as DNA, the CDR3 is TGTGCCAGCAGCGCGGGACTAGCGGTAGGGGAGCAGTACTTC.

This chain connects TRBV29-1 to TRBJ1-2; the match to TRBD1 covers 10 bases. Looked up from germline, CDR1 is SQVTM and CDR2 is ANQGSEA. The CDR3 is 15 residues long. After removal of 0 bases from V and 4 bases from J, the junction contained 5 bases not matched to a gene. The CDR3 region has the DNA TGCAGCGTTGAAGATCCCGGACAGGGGGGCTATGGCTACACCTTC. Protein sequence: CSVEDPGQGGYGYTF.

V is TRBV27 and J is TRBJ1-4; 7 nucleotides match TRBD1. The germline V gene encodes CDR1 MNHEY and CDR2 SMNVEV (reference sequence). The trim removed 7 bases at V and 8 bases at J, leaving 7 bases unmatched. The CDR3 is 13 residues long. The CDR3 protein is CASTRTGDEKLFF. Here the CDR3 DNA reads TGTGCCAGCACGAGGACAGGAGACGAAAAACTGTTTTTT.

Remarks on this clone: An end of the junction differs from the germline gene, which may be a read error. This rearrangement joins TRBV5-1 to TRBJ1-2, with TRBD1 matching over 10 bases. Germline V gene lookup returns CDR1 SGHRS and CDR2 YFSETQ. The CDR3 totals 15 residues. CDR3 loop: CASSPPFGQGGPSSF. The CDR3 coding sequence is TGCGCCAGCAGCCCCCCATTTGGACAGGGGGGCCCTTCTTCTTTC.

The rearrangement links TRBV6-5 to TRBJ1-1; D not certain. V was shortened by 8 bases and J by 6 bases, with 13 bases between the two germline ends. The CDR3 has 12 amino acids. Germline V gene data show CDR1 as MNHEY and CDR2 as SVGAGI. The CDR3 is CASRDRVAEAFF. The DNA for the CDR3 is TGTGCCAGCCGGGATCGGGTCGCTGAAGCTTTCTTT.

The chain employs TRBV30 and TRBJ1-5; D ambiguous. From germline, CDR1 is GTSNPN and CDR2 SVGIG (reference sequence). The CDR3 has 13 amino acids. Trimming pared 4 bases from V and 3 bases from J, leaving 10 bases between. The CDR3 reads CAWTQSFNQPQHF. The CDR3 coding sequence is TGTGCCTGGACCCAGTCATTCAATCAGCCCCAGCATTTT.

The J gene is TRBJ2-5, the V gene TRBV28; TRBD2 aligns across 11 bases. Germline values: CDR1 MDHEN, CDR2 SYDVKM. V was clipped by 3 bases and J by 5 bases; unmatched bases: 5. This CDR3 region has 15 residues. The CDR3 region is CASSLVLAGVETQYF. The CDR3 coding sequence is TGTGCCAGCAGTTTGGTACTAGCGGGAGTGGAGACCCAGTACTTC.

A single count supports this clone. The chain is built from TRBV6-2 or TRBV6-3 and TRBJ2-1; 13 bases match TRBD2. Germline lookup yields CDR1 MNHEY and CDR2 SVGEGT. Trimming removed 4 bases from V and 3 bases from J; junction bases left unmatched: 6. This CDR3 region has 17 residues. The CDR3 protein is CASSWGTSGTLYNEQFF. The CDR3 DNA reads as TGTGCCAGCAGTTGGGGGACTAGCGGGACCCTCTACAATGAGCAGTTCTTC.

The chain joins TRBV27 to TRBJ1-5, with D perhaps TRBD1 (6 bases). Trimming took 6 bases from V and 0 from J, leaving 9 bases between them. Germline CDR1 and CDR2: MNHEY and SMNVEV (reference sequence). The CDR3 contains 14 residues. This chain's CDR3 is CASRSGDSNQPQHF. CDR3 sequence (DNA): TGTGCCAGCAGATCAGGGGATAGCAATCAGCCCCAGCATTTT.

The chain is built from TRBV7-2 and TRBJ2-5; TRBD2 matches 8 bases. CDR1 and CDR2 from the germline V gene are SGHTA and FQGNSA. The J segment lost 5 bases and the V segment lost 2 bases, leaving 4 bases of the junction unmatched. The CDR3 covers 14 residues. The CDR3 DNA reads as TGTGCCAGCAGCTTAAGCGGGAGCGGCGAGACCCAGTACTTC. Protein: CASSLSGSGETQYF.

This chain links TRBV11-1 with TRBJ2-3; D is unclear. Germline V CDR1 and CDR2: SGHAT, FQDESV (reference sequence). Trimming removed 2 bases from V and 6 bases from J, with 15 bases in between. CDR3 length equals 15 residues. CDR3 bases: TGTGCCAGCAGCTTATGGCTAGAGGAGACGGATACGCAGTATTTT. This encodes CASSLWLEETDTQYF.

The chain has TRBV7-2 and TRBJ2-7; TRBD1 matches at 9 bases. Germline V gene lookup returns CDR1 SGHTA and CDR2 FQGNSA. The CDR3 sequence is 16 residues long. V lost 5 bases to trimming and J lost 6 bases; unmatched junction nucleotides: 14. Here the CDR3 DNA reads TGTGCCAGCAGCCCATATTCCGGGACAGGGCGTCCCGAGCAGTACTTC. This translates into CASSPYSGTGRPEQYF.

The chain recombines TRBV3-1 (or the pseudogene TRBV3-2) with TRBJ1-2; tentative D call: TRBD1 (5 bases). CDR3 size: 15 residues. Germline CDR1 and CDR2: LGHDT and YNNKEL (reference sequence). Deletions cut 0 bases from V and 2 bases from J, with 10 bases between. CDR3 residues: CASSQEAQANYGYTF. CDR3 DNA: TGTGCCAGCAGCCAAGAAGCACAGGCGAACTATGGCTACACCTTC.

The chain has TRBV28 and TRBJ1-2; no clear D gene. Trimming cost V 4 bases and J 2 bases, with 14 bases left between them. The germline V gene encodes CDR1 MDHEN and CDR2 SYDVKM. This CDR3 contains 15 residues. CDR3 nucleotides: TGTGCCAGCAGTTGGTTCGGGGTGAACAACTATGGCTACACCTTC. It yields the protein CASSWFGVNNYGYTF.

This chain uses TRBV5-1 with TRBJ2-1, with D tentatively TRBD2 (6 bases). Trimming removed 0 bases from V and 2 bases from J, with 12 bases in between. The CDR3 consists of 16 residues. The V gene's germline CDR1 is SGHRS and CDR2 YFSETQ. The CDR3 spells CASSLVSQRAYNEQFF. In nucleotides, the CDR3 is TGCGCCAGCAGCTTGGTGAGTCAGCGGGCCTACAATGAGCAGTTCTTC.

The DNA of the CDR3 is TGTGCCAGCAGTTTAAGGGGGTCACCCCTCCACTTT. It is translated as CASSLRGSPLHF. This rearrangement joins TRBV25-1 to TRBJ1-6; D possibly corresponds to TRBD1 (6 bases). From germline, CDR1 is MGHDK and CDR2 SYGVNS. The CDR3 has 12 residues. The V gene lost 5 bases and the J gene lost 10 bases, with 9 bases spanning the gap.

This chain connects TRBV15 to TRBJ2-5; TRBD1 agrees at 11 bases. Germline V gene sequence: CDR1 LNHNV, CDR2 YYDKDF (reference sequence). This CDR3 is 15 amino acids long. The junction had 5 bases not matched to a gene; V was cut back by 3 bases and J by 5 bases. The CDR3 loop reads CATSRDRGRDETQYF. The CDR3 DNA sequence: TGTGCCACCAGCAGGGACAGGGGGCGGGACGAGACCCAGTACTTC. Complete variable domain (other parts from reference TRBV15 and TRBJ2-5): DAMVIQNPRYQVTQFGKPVTLSCSQTLNHNVMYWYQQKSSQAPKLLFHYYDKDFNNEADTPDNFQSRRPNTSFCFLDIRSPGLGDTAMYLCATSRDRGRDETQYFGPGTRLLVL.

This clone has just one count. This chain connects TRBV6-5 to TRBJ1-4; D gene uncertain. Germline V gene data show CDR1 as MNHEY and CDR2 as SVGAGI. V was pared by 0 bases and J by 7 bases, with 3 bases between. The CDR3 length is 12 residues. The DNA for the CDR3 is TGTGCCAGCAGTTACTCGGCTGAAAAACTGTTTTTT. Amino acids: CASSYSAEKLFF.

The CDR3: CASSPALGGNTIYF. The CDR3 DNA reads TGTGCCAGTAGTCCCGCCCTAGGTGGAAACACCATATATTTT. This chain joins TRBV19 and TRBJ1-3, with D unclear. Trimming shortened V by 5 bases and J by 3 bases, and 11 bases separated the two germline ends. This CDR3 comprises 14 residues. Germline V CDR1 and CDR2: LNHDA, SQIVND (reference sequence).

The J gene is TRBJ2-4, the V gene TRBV5-6, with a tentative D call TRBD2 (6 bases). This CDR3 contains 12 residues. V was trimmed by 6 bases and J by 7 bases, leaving 11 bases between them. Looked up from germline, CDR1 is SGHDT and CDR2 is YYEEEE. CDR3 coding DNA: TGTGCCAGCACCATTGGGGGGAACATTCAGTACTTC. This encodes CASTIGGNIQYF.

The chain couples TRBV5-1 to TRBJ2-5; 10 bases map to TRBD1. CDR1 is SGHRS, CDR2 YFSETQ, per germline. There are 15 residues in the CDR3. Trimming removed 3 bases from V and 7 bases from J; junction bases left unmatched: 9. The CDR3 DNA is TGCGCCAGCAGCTCAGGACAGGGGGAAATAGGGACCCAGTACTTC. Translated, it gives CASSSGQGEIGTQYF.

The chain uses TRBV19 and TRBJ2-6; TRBD2 aligns across 9 bases. The CDR3 sequence is 15 residues long. Trimming took 1 base from V and 12 from J; bases not matched to a gene: 7. Germline CDR1 reads LNHDA; CDR2 reads SQIVND (reference sequence). The CDR3, as DNA: TGTGCCAGTAGTATAGGAGGGACTAGCCTCCTCGTCCTGACTTTC. It translates to CASSIGGTSLLVLTF.